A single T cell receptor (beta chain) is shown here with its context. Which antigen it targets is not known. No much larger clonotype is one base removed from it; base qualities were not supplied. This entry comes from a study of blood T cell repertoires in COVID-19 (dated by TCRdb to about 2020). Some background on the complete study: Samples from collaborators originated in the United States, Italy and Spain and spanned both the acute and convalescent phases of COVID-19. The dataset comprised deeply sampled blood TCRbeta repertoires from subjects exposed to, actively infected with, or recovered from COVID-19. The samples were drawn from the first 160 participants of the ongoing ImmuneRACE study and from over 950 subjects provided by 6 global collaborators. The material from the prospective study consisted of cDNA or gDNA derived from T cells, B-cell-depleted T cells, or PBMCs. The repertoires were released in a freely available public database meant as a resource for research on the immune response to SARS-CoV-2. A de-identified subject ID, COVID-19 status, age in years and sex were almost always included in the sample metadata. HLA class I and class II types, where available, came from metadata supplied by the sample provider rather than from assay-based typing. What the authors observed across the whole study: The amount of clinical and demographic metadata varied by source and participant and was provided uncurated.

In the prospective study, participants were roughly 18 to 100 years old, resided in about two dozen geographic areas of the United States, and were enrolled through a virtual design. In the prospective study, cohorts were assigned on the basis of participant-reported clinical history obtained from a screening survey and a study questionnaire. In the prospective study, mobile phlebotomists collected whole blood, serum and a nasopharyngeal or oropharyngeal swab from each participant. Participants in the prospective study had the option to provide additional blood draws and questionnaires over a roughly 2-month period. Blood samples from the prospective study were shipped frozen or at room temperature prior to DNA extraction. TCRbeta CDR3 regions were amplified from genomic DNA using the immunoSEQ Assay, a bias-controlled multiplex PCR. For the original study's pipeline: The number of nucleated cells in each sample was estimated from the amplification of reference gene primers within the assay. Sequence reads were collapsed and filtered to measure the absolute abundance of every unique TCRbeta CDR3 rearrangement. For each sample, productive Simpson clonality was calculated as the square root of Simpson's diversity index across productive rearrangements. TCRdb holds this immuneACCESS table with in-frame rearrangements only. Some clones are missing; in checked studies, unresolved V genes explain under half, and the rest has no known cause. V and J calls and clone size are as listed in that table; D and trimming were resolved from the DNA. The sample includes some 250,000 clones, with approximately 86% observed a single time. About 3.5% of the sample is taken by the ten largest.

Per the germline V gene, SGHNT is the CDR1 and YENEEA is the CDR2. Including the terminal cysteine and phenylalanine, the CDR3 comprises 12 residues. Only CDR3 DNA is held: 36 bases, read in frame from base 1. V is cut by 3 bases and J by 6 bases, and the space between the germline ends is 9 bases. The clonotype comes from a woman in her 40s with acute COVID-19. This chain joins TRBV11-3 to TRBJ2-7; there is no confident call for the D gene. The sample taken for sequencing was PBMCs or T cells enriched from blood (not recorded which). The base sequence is TGTGCCAGCAGCTTGGGCACCCTCGAGCAGTACTTC. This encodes CASSLGTLEQYF.